The 4 T cell receptor beta chains below were found in one sample sequenced in a study of response to subunit inactivated influenza vaccine. TCRdb re-called the RT-PCR reads with MiXCR, one entry per CDR3 protein. The sample contains hundreds of thousands of distinct CDR3 sequences, 15% to 20% of which appear only once. Here the sequenced sample was PBMCs from blood, taken 5 days after vaccination. Receptor source: a man aged 45 to 65 who received an inactivated influenza vaccine.

The chain uses TRBV29-1 and TRBJ2-3; D call uncertain. Per the germline V gene, CDR1 is SQVTM and CDR2 is ANQGSEA. V gave up 2 bases and J gave up 5 bases, with 11 bases separating them. The CDR3 is 13 residues long. The CDR3 sequence is CSVEYGRKDTQYF. In DNA form, the CDR3 reads TGCAGCGTTGAATATGGTAGGAAAGATACGCAGTATTTT.

The genes are TRBV20-1 and TRBJ1-2; weak D call: TRBD1 (6 bases). The CDR3 sequence is 14 residues long. The V gene lost 6 bases and the J gene lost 4 bases, with 18 bases spanning the gap. The germline V gene encodes CDR1 DFQATT and CDR2 SNEGSKA (reference sequence). The CDR3, as DNA: TGCAGTGCCGGAGAGGGGGTTCCTCTCTATGGCTACACCTTC. Its protein is CSAGEGVPLYGYTF.

This clonotype was counted a few times. The chain joins TRBV20-1 to TRBJ2-1; 10 nucleotides line up with TRBD2. The CDR3 has 15 amino acids. Per the germline V gene, CDR1 is DFQATT and CDR2 is SNEGSKA (reference sequence). Trimming took 2 bases from V and 2 from J; bases not matched to a gene: 3. As DNA, the CDR3 is TGCAGTGCTAGAACCGGGACTAGCGCCTACAATGAGCAGTTCTTC. Its protein product is CSARTGTSAYNEQFF.

This clonotype was seen a handful of times. V gene TRBV5-6 combines with J gene TRBJ2-3; D not certain. Germline CDR1 reads SGHDT; CDR2 reads YYEEEE. The CDR3 consists of 16 residues. Trimming stripped 0 bases from V and 6 bases from J, with 17 bases between. This CDR3 is CASSLVSRVGWDTQYF. The CDR3 nucleotides read TGTGCCAGCAGCTTGGTTAGTAGGGTCGGCTGGGATACGCAGTATTTT.